This T cell receptor beta chain was sequenced for a study of immune evolution from preneoplasia to lung adenocarcinoma listed by TCRdb under 2021. Notes on the research overall: HLA loss of heterozygosity was found in about 6.3% of AIS, 15% of MIA and about a third of ADC lesions, and in no AAH lesions. The study profiled immune contexture across lung adenocarcinoma precursors and invasive adenocarcinoma using immune gene expression, TCR sequencing and multiplex immunofluorescence. Resected precursor lesions (AAH, AIS, MIA) and invasive adenocarcinomas were compared against paired morphologically normal lung tissue. Sample size was based on specimen availability rather than a prior power calculation. Whole exome sequencing and methylation data from the same cohort of nodules were integrated with the immune data. In total, the cohort included some 55 patients with pulmonary nodules, all of whom underwent surgical resection. TCR sequencing data came from approximately 51 patients. It was reported in the study that 100 to 110 samples were used for TCR sequencing. POLYSOLVER was used to infer Class I HLA alleles from exome data, and LOHHLA was used to detect allele-specific HLA loss.

TCR beta CDR3 regions were sequenced from DNA using the immunoSEQ hsTCRbeta Kit. In the original analysis: The ImmunoSEQ Analyzer was used to analyse the TCR sequencing data. T cell clonality was defined as 1 minus Pielou's evenness, calculated on productive rearrangements. To measure T cell diversity, the inverse Simpson index was applied to productive templates. T cell density was TCR beta template counts normalized to usable DNA, estimated by amplifying and sequencing housekeeping genes. TCR metrics were compared across histologic stages using two-sided Kruskal-Wallis tests. The clones in this table, taken by TCRdb from immuneACCESS, are in-frame only. Not every clone is retained; where verified, under half of the shortfall comes from an unresolved V gene, and the cause of the rest is unknown. D and trimming were read from the DNA, whereas the V and J calls and clone size are those reported in that table. The sample table records 9,500 to 15,000 clones; 85% to 90% of these occur just once. Together, the top ten hold about 3.8% of the sample.

Patients underwent resection in Japan or China between about 2013 and 2017. Two lung cancer pathologists independently confirmed the histologic diagnosis of each case on H&E slides. To enrich premalignant or tumor cells for nucleic acid extraction, macro-dissection was performed after pathologic assessment. DNA was isolated from FFPE tissue using the AllPrep DNA/RNA FFPE Kit. On this clone: Its antigen is currently not known. Base qualities were left out, and no much larger clone turns up one base away.

Inclusive of the bounding cysteine and phenylalanine, the CDR3 is 15 residues long. The kept DNA is CDR3 alone, 45 bases in frame from the first base. The CDR1 and CDR2 encoded by the germline V gene are SGHAT and FQNNGV. Trimming removed 5 bases from V and 6 bases from J; the gene matches leave 6 bases unexplained. General study outcomes and caveats: All patients were from Japan and China, so applicability to Western populations was uncertain. The findings reflected association rather than direct causation, and larger cohorts with long-term follow-up and longitudinal biopsies were considered necessary. T cell clonality was highest in KRAS-mutant nodules compared with EGFR-mutant or double wild-type lesions. Clonality was highest in normal lung, while later-stage lesions appeared to have lower clonality but higher T cell density and diversity. Normal lung had the highest top T cell clone frequencies, which appeared to decline progressively from AAH through AIS, MIA and invasive adenocarcinoma.

The specimen was FFPE tissue from an adenomatous hyperplasia lung lesion. The cell subset or site label of this sample denotes: atypical adenomatous hyperplasia (AAH), lung preneoplasia. The TCR originated in a person over 45 with lung adenocarcinoma. The chain is encoded by TRBV11-2 joined to TRBJ2-2, with 10 middle bases fitting TRBD2. The base sequence is TGTGCCAGCAGCCAAACCGGGACTAGCGCCGGGGAGCTGTTTTTT. Its product reads: CASSQTGTSAGELFF. The CDR3, completed at both ends by the reference TRBV11-2 and TRBJ2-2 genes, gives the full variable domain EAGVAQSPRYKIIEKRQSVAFWCNPISGHATLYWYQQILGQGPKLLIQFQNNGVVDDSQLPKDRFSAERLKGVDSTLKIQPAKLEDSAVYLCASSQTGTSAGELFFGEGSRLTVL.